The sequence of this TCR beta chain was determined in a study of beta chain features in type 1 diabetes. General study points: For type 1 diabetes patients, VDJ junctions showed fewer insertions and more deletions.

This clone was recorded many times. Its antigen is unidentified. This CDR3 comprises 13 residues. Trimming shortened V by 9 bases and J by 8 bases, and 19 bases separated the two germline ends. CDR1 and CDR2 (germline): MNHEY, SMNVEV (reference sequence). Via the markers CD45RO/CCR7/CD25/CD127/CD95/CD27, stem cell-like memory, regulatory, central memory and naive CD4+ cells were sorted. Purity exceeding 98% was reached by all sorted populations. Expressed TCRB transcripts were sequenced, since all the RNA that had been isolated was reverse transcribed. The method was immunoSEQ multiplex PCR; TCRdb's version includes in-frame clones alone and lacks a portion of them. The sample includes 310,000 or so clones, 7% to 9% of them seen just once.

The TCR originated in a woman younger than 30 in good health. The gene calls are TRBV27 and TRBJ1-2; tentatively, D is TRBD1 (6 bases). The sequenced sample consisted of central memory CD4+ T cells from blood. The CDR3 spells CASGQSTRAGYTF. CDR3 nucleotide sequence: TGTGCCAGTGGACAGTCGACCCGAGCAGGCTACACCTTC.